Given below is one T cell receptor beta chain in context. The antigen is undetermined. This sample is drawn from a study of T cells in localized non-small cell lung cancer. Method: immunoSEQ multiplex PCR; TCRdb's copy keeps in-frame clones and lacks some. The sample shows around 20,000 clones, approximately 90% of them seen only once. V was pared by 8 bases and J by 3 bases, with 7 bases of the junction left unmatched. The CDR3 extends over 13 amino acids. Germline V lookup: CDR1 MNHEY, CDR2 SVGAGI. Study-wide results and caveats: Maximal T cell clonality occurred in uninvolved adjacent lung, with tumor ranking below it. There were a median around 57 of the top 100 tumor clones appearing in adjacent lung. One tumor region alone was sequenced, and heterogeneity therefore remains possible.

The TCR originated in a woman aged 35 to 69 with stage I lung adenocarcinoma. The chain uses TRBV6-5 and TRBJ2-7; 7 bases fit TRBD1. Sequencing was performed on peripheral blood, taken before any cancer treatment. The CDR3 region is CASEPGQSYEQYF. Written as DNA, the CDR3 is TGTGCCAGCGAACCGGGACAGAGCTACGAGCAGTACTTC.